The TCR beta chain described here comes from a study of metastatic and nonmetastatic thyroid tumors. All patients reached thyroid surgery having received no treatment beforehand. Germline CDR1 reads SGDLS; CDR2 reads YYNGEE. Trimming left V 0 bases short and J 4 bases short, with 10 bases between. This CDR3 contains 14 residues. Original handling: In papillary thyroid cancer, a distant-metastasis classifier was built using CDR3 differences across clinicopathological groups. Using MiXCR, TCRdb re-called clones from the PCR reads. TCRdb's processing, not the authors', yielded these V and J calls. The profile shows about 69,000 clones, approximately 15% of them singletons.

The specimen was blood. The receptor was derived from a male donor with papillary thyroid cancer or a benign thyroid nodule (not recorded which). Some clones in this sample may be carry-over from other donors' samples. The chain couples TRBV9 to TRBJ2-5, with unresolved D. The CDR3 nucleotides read TGTGCCAGCAGCGTAGGAGGAAGTAGAGAGACCCAGTACTTC. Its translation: CASSVGGSRETQYF.